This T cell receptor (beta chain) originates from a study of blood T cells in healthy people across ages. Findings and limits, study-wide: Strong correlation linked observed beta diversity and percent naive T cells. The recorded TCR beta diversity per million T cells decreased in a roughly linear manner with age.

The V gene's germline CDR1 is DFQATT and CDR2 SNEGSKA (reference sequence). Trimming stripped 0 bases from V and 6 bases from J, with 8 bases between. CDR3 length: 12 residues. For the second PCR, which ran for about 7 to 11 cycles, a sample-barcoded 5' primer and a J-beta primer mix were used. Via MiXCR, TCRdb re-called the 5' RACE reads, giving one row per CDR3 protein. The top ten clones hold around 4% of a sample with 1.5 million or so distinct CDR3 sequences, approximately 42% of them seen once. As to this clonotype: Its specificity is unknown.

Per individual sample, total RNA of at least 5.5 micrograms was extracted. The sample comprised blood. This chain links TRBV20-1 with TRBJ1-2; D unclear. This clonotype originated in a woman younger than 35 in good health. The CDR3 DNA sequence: TGCAGTGCTAGAGATCTTTCCCATGGCTACACCTTC. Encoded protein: CSARDLSHGYTF.